The sequence of this T cell receptor beta chain was determined in a study of regulatory and conventional T cells in RAG deficiency. For this clone: The antigen remains undetermined.

TCRdb's copy holds only in-frame clones and misses some; the assay was immunoSEQ multiplex PCR. Of around 30,000 clones in the sample, around 90% were seen once. The study's findings and limits: Compared with controls, unique Treg TCR beta sequences dropped roughly 94-fold in Omenn syndrome and CID/AS.

Germline V gene data show CDR1 as SGHAT and CDR2 as FQDESV (reference sequence). Trimming removed 3 bases from V and 6 bases from J, with 12 bases in between. CDR3 length: 13 residues. These data were also filed under a second study, of regulatory T cells. This second study notes: The primer mix had 52 TRBV and 13 TRBJ primers.

Material for sequencing was CD8+ T cells sorted from blood. The chain has TRBV11-1 and TRBJ2-7; D may be TRBD1 (5 bases). The clonotype was recovered from a human donor in good health. This CDR3 reads CASSFEQGCEQYF. CDR3 nucleotides: TGTGCCAGCAGCTTTGAGCAGGGTTGCGAGCAGTACTTC.